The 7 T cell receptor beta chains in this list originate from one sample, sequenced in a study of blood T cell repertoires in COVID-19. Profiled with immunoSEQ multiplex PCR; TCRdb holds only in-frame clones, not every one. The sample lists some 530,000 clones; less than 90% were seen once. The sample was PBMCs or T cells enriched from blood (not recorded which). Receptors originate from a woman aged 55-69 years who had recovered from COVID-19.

CDR3 protein: CASTKPGQGPGSYNEQFF. CDR3 sequence (DNA): TGTGCCAGTACCAAACCGGGACAGGGGCCGGGTTCCTACAATGAGCAGTTCTTC. The J gene is TRBJ2-1, the V gene TRBV19; 10 nucleotides match TRBD1. J gave up 1 base and V 7 bases, and 13 bases lay outside the gene matches. CDR1 and CDR2 (germline): LNHDA, SQIVND (reference sequence). The CDR3 loop spans 18 amino acids.

The chain's CDR3 is CASSRPGQGTNTEAFF. CDR3 nucleotide sequence: TGTGCCAGCAGCAGACCGGGACAGGGGACAAACACTGAAGCTTTCTTT. J is TRBJ1-1 and V is TRBV9, with 10 bases lining up with TRBD1. Germline lookup yields CDR1 SGDLS and CDR2 YYNGEE. The CDR3 is made up of 16 amino acids. V shed 4 bases and J 2 bases; nucleotides not matched to a gene: 8.

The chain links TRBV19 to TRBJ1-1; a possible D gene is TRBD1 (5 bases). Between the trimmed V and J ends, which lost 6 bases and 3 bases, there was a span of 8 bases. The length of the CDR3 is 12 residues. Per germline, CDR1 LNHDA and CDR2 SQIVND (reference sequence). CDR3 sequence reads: CASSDRYTEAFF. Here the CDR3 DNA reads TGTGCCAGTAGCGACAGATACACTGAAGCTTTCTTT. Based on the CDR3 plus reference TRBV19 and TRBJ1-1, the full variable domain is DGGITQSPKYLFRKEGQNVTLSCEQNLNHDAMYWYRQDPGQGLRLIYYSQIVNDFQKGDIAEGYSVSREKKESFPLTVTSAQKNPTAFYLCASSDRYTEAFFGQGTRLTVV.

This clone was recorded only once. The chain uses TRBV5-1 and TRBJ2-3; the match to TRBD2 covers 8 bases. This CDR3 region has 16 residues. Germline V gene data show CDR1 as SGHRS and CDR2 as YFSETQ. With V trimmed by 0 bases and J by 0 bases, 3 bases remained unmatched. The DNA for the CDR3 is TGCGCCAGCAGCTTGGGTAGCGGGATTAGCACAGATACGCAGTATTTT. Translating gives CASSLGSGISTDTQYF.

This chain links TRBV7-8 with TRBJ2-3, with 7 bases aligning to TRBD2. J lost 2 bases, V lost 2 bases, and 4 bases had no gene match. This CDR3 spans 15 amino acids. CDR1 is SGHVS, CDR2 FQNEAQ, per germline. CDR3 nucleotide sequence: TGTGCCAGCAGCTTAAACCGGGAGGCCACAGATACGCAGTATTTT. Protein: CASSLNREATDTQYF.

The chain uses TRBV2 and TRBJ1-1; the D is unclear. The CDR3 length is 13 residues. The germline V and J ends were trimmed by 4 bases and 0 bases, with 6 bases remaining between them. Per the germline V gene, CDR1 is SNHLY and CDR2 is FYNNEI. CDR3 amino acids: CASSASLNTEAFF. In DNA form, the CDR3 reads TGTGCCAGCAGTGCTAGTCTGAACACTGAAGCTTTCTTT. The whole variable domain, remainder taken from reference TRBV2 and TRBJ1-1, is EPEVTQTPSHQVTQMGQEVILRCVPISNHLYFYWYRQILGQKVEFLVSFYNNEISEKSEIFDDQFSVERPDGSNFTLKIRSTKLEDSAMYFCASSASLNTEAFFGQGTRLTVV.

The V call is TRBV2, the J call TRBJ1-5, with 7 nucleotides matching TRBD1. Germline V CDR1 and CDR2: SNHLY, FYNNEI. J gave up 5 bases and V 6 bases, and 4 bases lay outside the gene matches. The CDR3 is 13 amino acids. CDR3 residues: CASSTDRDQPQHF. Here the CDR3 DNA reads TGTGCCAGCAGCACCGACAGGGATCAGCCCCAGCATTTT.